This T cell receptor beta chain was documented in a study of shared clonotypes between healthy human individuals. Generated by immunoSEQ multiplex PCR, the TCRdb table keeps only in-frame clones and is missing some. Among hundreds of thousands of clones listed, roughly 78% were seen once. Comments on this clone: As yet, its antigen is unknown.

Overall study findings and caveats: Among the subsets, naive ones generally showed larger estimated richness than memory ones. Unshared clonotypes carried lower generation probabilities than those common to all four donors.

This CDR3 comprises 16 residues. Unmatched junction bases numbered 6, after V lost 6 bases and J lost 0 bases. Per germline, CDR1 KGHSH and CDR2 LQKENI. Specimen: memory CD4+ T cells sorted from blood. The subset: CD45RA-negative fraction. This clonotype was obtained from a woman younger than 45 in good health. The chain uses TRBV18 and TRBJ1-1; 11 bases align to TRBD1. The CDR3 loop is CASSAGTGGMNTEAFF. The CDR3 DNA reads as TGTGCCAGCTCTGCCGGGACAGGGGGTATGAACACTGAAGCTTTCTTT.